This TCR beta chain came from a study of a mutant IDH1 vaccine in newly diagnosed glioma (dated by TCRdb to about 2021). Regarding the complete study: Vaccination was initiated 4-6 weeks after radiotherapy alone, or concurrently with temozolomide cycles in the chemotherapy-containing groups. Of the approximately 30 treated patients, around 62% were male and 37.5% were female, and the mean age was roughly 40 years. Before enrollment, patients had received standard therapy of radiotherapy alone, temozolomide alone, or radiochemotherapy with temozolomide; most received the combination. Visit V12 was the week-35 safety follow-up and visit V13 was the week-47 end of study. Peripheral blood samples were drawn at six visits, namely V03 (baseline), V05, V07, V10, V12 and V13. For exploratory analyses, about two dozen treated patients had longitudinal TCRB deep sequencing done wherever samples were available. Paper-wide results and their limitations: PBMC samples for TCRB deep sequencing were selected based on availability. Across multiple MHC alleles, vaccine-induced immune responses were seen in roughly 93% of patients. Pseudoprogression appeared unrelated to alterations in the top peripheral T cell clonotypes detected by TCRB sequencing. The authors noted that analyses of patient blood samples could not be reproduced because of sample limitations.

Library preparation was by the immunoSEQ multiplex PCR assay. Following the manufacturer's protocol, the hsTCRB Kit was used to amplify rearranged TCR beta chain sequences. An Illumina MiSeq was used to sequence the TCRB libraries. The original pipeline was this. The proprietary platform of the kit vendor was used for demultiplexing, trimming and gene mapping. In TCRdb, the immuneACCESS table is reduced to in-frame sequences with V and J assigned. These tables do not hold every clone; where another copy was compared, an unresolved V gene accounts for under half, and the others remain unexplained. Clonal size and the V and J genes are those of that table, whereas D and trimming came from the DNA. In all, the sample holds about 44,000 clones, and 81% of those were seen once. In total, the top ten clones hold 4.7% of the sample. About this clone: Its antigen remains undetermined. It has no much larger one-base neighbor in the sample; base qualities were not kept.

The label giving this sample's time point can be read as: week 35, safety follow-up. A 20-mer mutant IDH1 peptide at 300 micrograms in Montanide made up each vaccine dose, which was injected subcutaneously together with topical imiquimod. Patients were given eight vaccinations, in weeks 1, 3, 5, 7, 11, 15, 19 and 23, which matched visits V03 through V10. The donors had newly diagnosed IDH1-mutant astrocytomas of WHO grade 3 or 4 that showed loss of nuclear ATRX. The samples were drawn from NOA16, a multicentre, single-arm, open-label phase I trial in Germany that tested a mutant IDH1 peptide vaccine in humans for the first time. The DNeasy Blood and Tissue Kit was used to extract genomic DNA from EDTA blood for TCRB sequencing. Reading the germline V gene gives CDR1 MRHNA and CDR2 SNTAGT. Measured from the cysteine to the phenylalanine, the CDR3 is 13 residues long. Here the CDR3 DNA is all that survives: 39 bases in frame from base 1. Deletion took 4 bases off V and 5 bases off J, with a span of 8 bases between the germline ends.

Recombination linked TRBV6-4 to TRBJ2-2, with a weak D call of TRBD1 (6 bases match). Material: PBMCs, obtained from a glioma patient whose treatment included an IDH1 peptide vaccine. This receptor was obtained from a woman aged 40 to 55 with glioma. Some clones in this sample may be carry-over from other donors' samples. The DNA sequence is given as TGTGCCAGCAGTGCCGGGACAACCGGGGAGCTGTTTTTT. It is translated as CASSAGTTGELFF.